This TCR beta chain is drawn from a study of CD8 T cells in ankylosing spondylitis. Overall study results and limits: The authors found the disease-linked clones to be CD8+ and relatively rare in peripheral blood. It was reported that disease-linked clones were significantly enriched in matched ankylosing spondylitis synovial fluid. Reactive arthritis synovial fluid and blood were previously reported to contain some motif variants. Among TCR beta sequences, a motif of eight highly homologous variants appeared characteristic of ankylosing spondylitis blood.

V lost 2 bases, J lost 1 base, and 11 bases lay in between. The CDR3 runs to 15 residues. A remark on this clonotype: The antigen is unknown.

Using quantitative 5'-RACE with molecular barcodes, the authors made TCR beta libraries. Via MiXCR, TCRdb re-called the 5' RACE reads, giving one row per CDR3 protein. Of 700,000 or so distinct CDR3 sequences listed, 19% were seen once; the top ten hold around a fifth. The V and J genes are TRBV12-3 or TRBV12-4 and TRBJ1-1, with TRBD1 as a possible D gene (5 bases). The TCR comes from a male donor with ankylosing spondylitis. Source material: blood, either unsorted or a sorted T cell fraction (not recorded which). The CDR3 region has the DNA TGTGCCAGCAGTTTAAGCGGGGGTTCGAACACTGAAGCTTTCTTT. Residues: CASSLSGGSNTEAFF.